The clone carrying this T cell receptor (beta chain) was counted ten times or more. These data are taken from a study of breast tumors, draining lymph nodes, adjacent tissues. Axillary draining lymph nodes of breast cancer patients supplied the node samples. This CDR3 has 14 residues. V lost 5 bases and J lost 6, with 13 bases in between. Per the germline V gene, CDR1 is SGHVS and CDR2 is FQNEAQ. TCRdb called the multiplex PCR reads again in MiXCR, with one record for every CDR3 protein. The sample comprises 180,000 or so distinct CDR3 sequences, roughly a third of which are singletons, and around 4% rests with the top ten.

Material: axillary lymph node tissue. The chain couples TRBV7-8 to TRBJ2-2; D remains ambiguous. This TCR derives from a female donor with breast cancer. Some clones in this sample may be carry-over from other donors' samples. This chain's CDR3 is CASSLGSPPGELFF. CDR3 nucleotides: TGTGCCAGCAGCCTCGGGTCACCCCCCGGGGAGCTGTTTTTT.